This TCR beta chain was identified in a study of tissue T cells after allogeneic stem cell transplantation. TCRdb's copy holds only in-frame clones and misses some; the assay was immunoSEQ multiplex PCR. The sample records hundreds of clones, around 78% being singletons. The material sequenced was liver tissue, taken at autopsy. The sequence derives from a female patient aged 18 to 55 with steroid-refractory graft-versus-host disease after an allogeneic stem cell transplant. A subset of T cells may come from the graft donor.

The CDR3 spells CATSNLDGKNIQYF. The CDR3 DNA is TGTGCCACCAGCAACCTGGACGGGAAAAACATTCAGTACTTC. J is TRBJ2-4 and V is TRBV15; D unclear. Germline V CDR1 and CDR2: LNHNV, YYDKDF (reference sequence). This CDR3 has 14 amino acids. V lost 4 bases, J lost 4 bases, and 11 bases lay in between.